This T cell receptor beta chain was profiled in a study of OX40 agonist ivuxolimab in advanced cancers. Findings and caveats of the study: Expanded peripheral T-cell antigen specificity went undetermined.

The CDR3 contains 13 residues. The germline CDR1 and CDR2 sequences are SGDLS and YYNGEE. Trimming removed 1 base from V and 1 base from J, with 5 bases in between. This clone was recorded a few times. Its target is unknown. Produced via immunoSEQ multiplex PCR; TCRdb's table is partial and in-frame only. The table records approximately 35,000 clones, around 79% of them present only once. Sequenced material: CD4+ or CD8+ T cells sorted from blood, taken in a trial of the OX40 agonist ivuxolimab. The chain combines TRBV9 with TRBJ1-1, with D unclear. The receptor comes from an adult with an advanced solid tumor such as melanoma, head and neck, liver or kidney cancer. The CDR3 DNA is TGTGCCAGCAGCGTACGTACGAACACTGAAGCTTTCTTT. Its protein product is CASSVRTNTEAFF.